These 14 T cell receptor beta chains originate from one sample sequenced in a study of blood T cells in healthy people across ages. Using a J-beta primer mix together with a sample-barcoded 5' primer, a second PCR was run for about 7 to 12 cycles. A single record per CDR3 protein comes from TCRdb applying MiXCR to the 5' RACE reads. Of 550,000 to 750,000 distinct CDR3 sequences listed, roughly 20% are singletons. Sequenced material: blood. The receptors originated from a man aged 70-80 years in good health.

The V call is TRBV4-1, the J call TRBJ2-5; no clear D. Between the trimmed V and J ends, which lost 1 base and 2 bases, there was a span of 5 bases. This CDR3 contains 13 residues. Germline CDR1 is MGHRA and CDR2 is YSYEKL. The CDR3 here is CASSQGPQETQYF. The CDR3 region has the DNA TGCGCCAGCAGCCAAGGACCTCAAGAGACCCAGTACTTC.

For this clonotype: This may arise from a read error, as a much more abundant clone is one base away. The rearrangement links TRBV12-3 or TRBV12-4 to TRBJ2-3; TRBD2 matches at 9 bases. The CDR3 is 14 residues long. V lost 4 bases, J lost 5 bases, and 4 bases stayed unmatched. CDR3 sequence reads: CASSSLAGEDTQYF. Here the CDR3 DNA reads TGTGCCAGCAGTTCCTTAGCGGGAGAAGATACGCAGTATTTT.

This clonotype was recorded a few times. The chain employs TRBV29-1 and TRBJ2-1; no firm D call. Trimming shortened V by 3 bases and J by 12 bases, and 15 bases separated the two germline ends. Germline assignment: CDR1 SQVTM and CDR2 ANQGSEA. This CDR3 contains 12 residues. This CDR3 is CSVDGGERVQFF. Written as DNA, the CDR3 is TGCAGCGTTGATGGTGGGGAAAGGGTGCAGTTCTTC.

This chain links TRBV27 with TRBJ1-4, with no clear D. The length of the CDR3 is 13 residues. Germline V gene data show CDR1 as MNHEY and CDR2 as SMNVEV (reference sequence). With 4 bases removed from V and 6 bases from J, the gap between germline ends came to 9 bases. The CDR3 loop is CASSWLRDEKLFF. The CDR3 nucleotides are TGTGCCAGCAGTTGGCTCCGGGATGAAAAACTGTTTTTT.

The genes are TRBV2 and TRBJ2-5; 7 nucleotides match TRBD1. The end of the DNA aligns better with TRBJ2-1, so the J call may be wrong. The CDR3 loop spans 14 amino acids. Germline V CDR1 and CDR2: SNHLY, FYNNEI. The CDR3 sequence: CASVGTDRSHQQFF. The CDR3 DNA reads TGTGCCAGCGTCGGGACAGATAGATCCCACCAGCAGTTCTTC.

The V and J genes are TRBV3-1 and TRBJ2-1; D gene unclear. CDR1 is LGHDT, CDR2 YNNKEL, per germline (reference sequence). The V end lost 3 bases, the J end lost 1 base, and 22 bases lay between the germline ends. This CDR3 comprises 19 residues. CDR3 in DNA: TGTGCCAGCAGCCACGGCTCTCGGAAGACGTCTATGTCCTACAATGAGCAGTTCTTC. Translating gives CASSHGSRKTSMSYNEQFF.

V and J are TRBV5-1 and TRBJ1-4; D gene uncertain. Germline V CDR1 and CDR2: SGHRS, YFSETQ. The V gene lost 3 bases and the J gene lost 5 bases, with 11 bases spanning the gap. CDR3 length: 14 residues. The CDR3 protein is CASSWREPNEKLFF. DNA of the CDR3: TGCGCCAGCAGCTGGCGGGAACCCAATGAAAAACTGTTTTTT.

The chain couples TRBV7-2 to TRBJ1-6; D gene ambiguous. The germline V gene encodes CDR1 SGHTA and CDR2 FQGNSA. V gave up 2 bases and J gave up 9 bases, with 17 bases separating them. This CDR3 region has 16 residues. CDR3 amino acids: CASSLFGRSIPSPLHF. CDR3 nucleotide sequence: TGTGCCAGCAGCTTATTCGGGCGGAGTATTCCTTCACCCCTCCACTTT.

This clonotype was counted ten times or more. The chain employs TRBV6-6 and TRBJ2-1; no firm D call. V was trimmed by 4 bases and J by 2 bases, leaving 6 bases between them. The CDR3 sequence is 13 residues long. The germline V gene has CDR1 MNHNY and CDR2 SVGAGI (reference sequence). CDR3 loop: CASSSETYNEQFF. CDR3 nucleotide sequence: TGTGCCAGCAGTTCCGAAACCTACAATGAGCAGTTCTTC.

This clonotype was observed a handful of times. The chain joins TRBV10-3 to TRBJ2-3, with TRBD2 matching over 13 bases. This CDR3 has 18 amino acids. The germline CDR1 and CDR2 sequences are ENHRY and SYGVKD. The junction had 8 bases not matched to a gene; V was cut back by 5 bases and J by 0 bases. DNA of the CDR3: TGTGCCATCAGTCAGAAGGAGGGACTAGCGGGGAGCACAGATACGCAGTATTTT. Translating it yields CAISQKEGLAGSTDTQYF.

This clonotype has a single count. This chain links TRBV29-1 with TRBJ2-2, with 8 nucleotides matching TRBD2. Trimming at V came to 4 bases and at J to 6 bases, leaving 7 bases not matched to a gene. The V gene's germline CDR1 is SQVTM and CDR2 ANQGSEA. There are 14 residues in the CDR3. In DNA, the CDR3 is TGCAGCGTTGGGGCGGGAGGTAATGCCGGGGAGCTGTTTTTT. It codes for CSVGAGGNAGELFF.

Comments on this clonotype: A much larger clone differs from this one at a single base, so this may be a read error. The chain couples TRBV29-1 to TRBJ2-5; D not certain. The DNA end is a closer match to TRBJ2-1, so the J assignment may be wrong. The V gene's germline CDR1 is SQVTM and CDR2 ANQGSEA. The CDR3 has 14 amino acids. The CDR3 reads CSVDFVNPGNEQFF. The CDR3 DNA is TGCAGCGTTGATTTTGTCAATCCTGGGAATGAGCAGTTCTTC.

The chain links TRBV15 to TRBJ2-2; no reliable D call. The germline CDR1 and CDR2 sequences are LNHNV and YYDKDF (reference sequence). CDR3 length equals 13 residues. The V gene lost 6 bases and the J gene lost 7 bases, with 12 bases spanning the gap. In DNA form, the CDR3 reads TGTGCCACCAGAGACGGGCTGGACGGGGAGCTGTTTTTT. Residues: CATRDGLDGELFF.

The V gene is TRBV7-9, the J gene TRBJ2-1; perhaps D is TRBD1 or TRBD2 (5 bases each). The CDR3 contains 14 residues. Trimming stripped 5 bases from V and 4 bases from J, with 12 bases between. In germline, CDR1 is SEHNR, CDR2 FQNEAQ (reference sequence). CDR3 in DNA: TGTGCCAGCAGCCGGGACCTAGGGTACAATGAGCAGTTCTTC. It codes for CASSRDLGYNEQFF.